What follows are 23 T cell receptor beta chains derived from one specimen sequenced in a study of T-cell memory formation after mild COVID-19. TCRdb redid the calling of the 5' RACE reads with MiXCR, one entry per CDR3 protein. The sample lists around 510,000 distinct CDR3 sequences; about a fifth were seen once. The sequencing input was PBMCs or a T cell subset sorted from them (not recorded which). These receptors came from an adult woman who had mild COVID-19 (a few samples of this study predate the infection). Cell type and time point are not known.

The V call is TRBV15, the J call TRBJ2-7, with TRBD2 identical over 10 bases. Germline V gives CDR1 LNHNV, CDR2 YYDKDF (reference sequence). The CDR3 is 13 amino acids. Trimming cost V 5 bases and J 7 bases; bases outside gene matches: 5. Here the CDR3 reads CATSSLAGSEQYF. The DNA of the CDR3 is TGTGCCACCAGCTCACTAGCGGGGAGTGAGCAGTACTTC.

The rearrangement joins TRBV7-2 to TRBJ2-5; no clear D gene. Trimming pared 5 bases from V and 4 bases from J, leaving 14 bases between. Per the germline V gene, CDR1 is SGHTA and CDR2 is FQGNSA. The CDR3 runs to 14 residues. The chain's CDR3 is CASSLYQVAETQYF. Here the CDR3 DNA reads TGTGCCAGCAGCCTCTATCAGGTGGCAGAGACCCAGTACTTC.

This clonotype appeared a few times. The chain recombines TRBV7-9 with TRBJ2-7, with TRBD1 as a possible D gene (5 bases). The CDR3 runs to 14 residues. V lost 6 bases and J 6 bases, leaving 18 bases between the germline ends. CDR1 and CDR2 from the germline V gene are SEHNR and FQNEAQ (reference sequence). CDR3 in DNA: TGTGCCAGCAGTCAGGGTGGGGCCTTACGCGAGCAGTACTTC. Translating gives CASSQGGALREQYF. Drawing the rest from reference TRBV7-9 and TRBJ2-7, the complete variable domain is DTGVSQNPRHKITKRGQNVTFRCDPISEHNRLYWYRQTLGQGPEFLTYFQNEAQLEKSRLLSDRFSAERPKGSFSTLEIQRTEQGDSAMYLCASSQGGALREQYFGPGTRLTVT.

At least ten counts were recorded for this clonotype. The chain links TRBV7-9 to TRBJ2-7; 7 bases match TRBD1. V shed 3 bases and J 5 bases; nucleotides not matched to a gene: 1. The germline gives CDR1 SEHNR, CDR2 FQNEAQ (reference sequence). This CDR3 spans 12 amino acids. The CDR3 region has the DNA TGTGCCAGCAGCTTGGACAGGAACGAGCAGTACTTC. Amino acids: CASSLDRNEQYF.

V gene TRBV12-3 or TRBV12-4 combines with J gene TRBJ1-1; 9 nucleotides agree with TRBD1. The CDR3 extends over 14 amino acids. The V segment lost 6 bases and the J segment 5 bases; nucleotides outside the gene matches: 7. This CDR3 is CASSHRGRRTEAFF. The CDR3 DNA is TGTGCCAGCAGCCACAGGGGGCGCAGAACTGAAGCTTTCTTT.

This clonotype was observed many times. The chain links TRBV11-2 to TRBJ2-5; D call uncertain. Germline-derived CDR1 and CDR2 are SGHAT and FQNNGV. Trimming took 1 base from V and 5 from J, leaving 8 bases between them. The CDR3 is 13 residues long. CDR3 DNA: TGTGCCAGCAGCTTAGGGGAACGGGAGACCCAGTACTTC. It yields the protein CASSLGERETQYF.

This clonotype was observed a few times. This sequence joins TRBV25-1 and TRBJ1-1; D uncertain. The CDR3 runs 12 residues. From germline, CDR1 is MGHDK and CDR2 SYGVNS. V lost 4 bases and J lost 4, with 7 bases in between. Here the CDR3 reads CASSGRITEAFF. The CDR3 nucleotides read TGTGCCAGCAGTGGCAGGATCACTGAAGCTTTCTTT.

V and J are TRBV29-1 and TRBJ2-7, with 7 bases that match TRBD2. The CDR3 totals 12 residues. The germline V gene has CDR1 SQVTM and CDR2 ANQGSEA. J gave up 7 bases and V 7 bases, and 10 bases lay outside the gene matches. Here the CDR3 DNA reads TGCAGCGCTCACGGGCTAGCGGAAGAGCAGTACTTC. It codes for CSAHGLAEEQYF.

The genes are TRBV3-1 and TRBJ2-1, with D possibly TRBD2 on 5 matching bases. There are 15 residues in the CDR3. V dropped 4 bases and J dropped 6 bases, with 16 bases sitting between them. CDR1 and CDR2 from the germline V gene are LGHDT and YNNKEL (reference sequence). The CDR3 sequence is CASSRRGSALNEQFF. CDR3 bases: TGTGCCAGCAGCCGCCGAGGGTCAGCCCTCAATGAGCAGTTCTTC.

This clonotype was observed a handful of times. The V call is TRBV5-1, the J call TRBJ2-1; tentatively, D is TRBD2 (5 bases). The V and J ends lost 7 bases and 8 bases respectively, with 16 bases between them. The germline V gene has CDR1 SGHRS and CDR2 YFSETQ. This CDR3 comprises 13 residues. DNA of the CDR3: TGCGCCAGCGCCTGGGTCCTAGCCGATGAGCAGTTCTTC. Residues: CASAWVLADEQFF.

In this sample, this clonotype turned up many times. V gene TRBV6-2 or TRBV6-3 combines with J gene TRBJ2-1; D not certain. This CDR3 spans 12 amino acids. V was trimmed by 6 bases and J by 2 bases, leaving 5 bases between them. The germline CDR1 and CDR2 sequences are MNHEY and SVGEGT. The CDR3: CASRWAYNEQFF. The CDR3 bases are TGTGCCAGCAGGTGGGCCTACAATGAGCAGTTCTTC.

The chain combines TRBV7-9 with TRBJ1-1, with unresolved D. Trimming removed 5 bases from V and 12 bases from J, with 19 bases in between. The CDR3 is made up of 13 amino acids. Germline V gene data show CDR1 as SEHNR and CDR2 as FQNEAQ (reference sequence). The CDR3 reads CASSNLSGERPFF. The DNA for the CDR3 is TGTGCCAGCAGCAACCTGAGCGGGGAGAGGCCTTTCTTT.

CDR3 amino acids: CASSQDGTPSYEQYF. CDR3 coding DNA: TGTGCCAGCAGCCAAGATGGAACACCTTCCTACGAGCAGTACTTC. This chain links TRBV4-2 with TRBJ2-7; no firm D call. V lost 0 bases and J lost 1, with 10 bases in between. CDR1 LGHNA and CDR2 YNFKEQ come from the germline V gene. This CDR3 spans 15 amino acids.

The chain uses TRBV6-2 or TRBV6-3 and TRBJ1-1; the match to TRBD1 covers 7 bases. Per germline, CDR1 MNHEY and CDR2 SVGEGT. CDR3 length: 14 residues. V lost 6 bases and J lost 4; bases outside the gene matches: 8. The CDR3 loop is CASSRFRGTTEAFF. The CDR3 DNA follows: TGTGCCAGCAGCCGATTCAGGGGGACCACTGAAGCTTTCTTT.

CDR3 loop: CASSVDGDIDSPLHF. CDR3 in DNA: TGTGCCAGCAGCGTAGACGGGGATATAGATTCACCCCTCCACTTT. The chain has TRBV9 and TRBJ1-6, with D unresolved. The CDR3 contains 15 residues. Germline V gene sequence: CDR1 SGDLS, CDR2 YYNGEE. V shed 0 bases and J shed 8 bases, with 12 bases lying between them.

This clonotype was counted only a few times. This chain connects TRBV11-1 to TRBJ2-1, with D possibly being TRBD1 or TRBD2 (5 bases each). There are 17 residues in the CDR3. CDR1 is SGHAT, CDR2 FQDESV, per germline (reference sequence). Deletions cut 1 base from V and 7 bases from J, with 20 bases between. The CDR3 region has the DNA TGTGCCAGCAGCTTAGGCCCCTTTTGGGGGTTGGGGAATGAGCAGTTCTTC. Protein product: CASSLGPFWGLGNEQFF. Filled out from reference TRBV11-1 and TRBJ2-1, the complete variable domain reads EAEVAQSPRYKITEKSQAVAFWCDPISGHATLYWYRQILGQGPELLVQFQDESVVDDSQLPKDRFSAERLKGVDSTLKIQPAELGDSAMYLCASSLGPFWGLGNEQFFGPGTRLTVL.

The chain joins TRBV6-1 to TRBJ2-1, with a possible D match to TRBD1 (6 bases). The V gene's germline CDR1 is MNHNS and CDR2 SASEGT. The CDR3 extends over 16 amino acids. Trimming shortened V by 6 bases and J by 0 bases, and 15 bases separated the two germline ends. The CDR3 region is CASSPDRKSSYNEQFF. CDR3 DNA: TGTGCCAGCAGCCCCGACAGGAAAAGCTCCTACAATGAGCAGTTCTTC.

The chain couples TRBV21-1 to TRBJ1-2. TRBV21-1 is a pseudogene locus. CDR3 length: 13 amino acids. CDR3 sequence: CASSKGAAVGYTF. The CDR3, as DNA: TGTGCCAGCAGCAAAGGTGCAGCAGTTGGCTACACCTTC.

This clonotype has just a few counts. The rearrangement uses TRBV12-3 or TRBV12-4 and TRBJ2-3; 8 bases match TRBD2. Germline trimming cut 7 bases from V and 4 bases from J; bases unmatched to any gene: 4. This CDR3 has 13 residues. The CDR3 sequence: CASTAGVSDTQYF. CDR3 nucleotide sequence: TGTGCCAGCACAGCGGGAGTCTCAGATACGCAGTATTTT.

This clonotype has more than one count but fewer than ten. The CDR3 DNA is TGTGCCAGCAGAATACAGGGGGCGCGAGAGACCCAGTACTTC. Amino acid sequence: CASRIQGARETQYF. The gene calls are TRBV12-3 or TRBV12-4 and TRBJ2-5; 9 bases are shared with TRBD1. The ends lost 6 bases at V and 4 bases at J; junction bases unmatched: 6. This CDR3 region has 14 residues.

The chain links TRBV6-1 to TRBJ1-2; the D is unclear. This CDR3 has 14 amino acids. Germline-derived CDR1 and CDR2 are MNHNS and SASEGT. Trimming stripped 7 bases from V and 1 base from J, with 13 bases between. DNA for the CDR3: TGTGCCAGCACGGACCTTAACGATAACTATGGCTACACCTTC. This encodes CASTDLNDNYGYTF.

This rearrangement joins TRBV24-1 to TRBJ2-7; TRBD1 is a possible D gene (5 bases). Germline CDR1 reads KGHDR; CDR2 reads SFDVKD. The CDR3 spans 13 residues. V lost 4 bases to trimming and J lost 3 bases, with 9 bases between them. In DNA form, the CDR3 reads TGTGCCACCAGTGAAGGACACAGCTACGAGCAGTACTTC. This gives the protein CATSEGHSYEQYF.

This CDR3 reads CASRQGHYGYTF. The DNA of the CDR3 is TGTGCCAGTCGACAGGGGCACTATGGCTACACCTTC. This chain uses TRBV6-2 or TRBV6-3 with TRBJ1-2; TRBD1 matches at 8 bases. The J segment lost 3 bases and the V segment lost 9 bases, leaving 3 bases of the junction unmatched. Per the germline V gene, CDR1 is MNHEY and CDR2 is SVGEGT. The CDR3 has 12 residues.